This T cell receptor beta chain comes out of a study of response to subunit inactivated influenza vaccine. Study-level results: Each seasonal flu vaccination may recruit only limited new T cells, authors suggested.

V was pared by 6 bases and J by 0 bases, with 14 bases between. The CDR3 loop spans 15 amino acids. Germline-derived CDR1 and CDR2 are ENHRY and SYGVKD. TCRdb re-called the RT-PCR reads through MiXCR, storing one row per CDR3 protein. The sample has about 500,000 distinct CDR3 sequences; less than 7.5% are singletons. This clonotype was found a few times. Its antigen is unknown. The sequenced sample was PBMCs from blood, obtained approximately 25 months after vaccination. This chain connects TRBV10-3 to TRBJ1-1, with TRBD1 as a possible D gene (6 bases). This sequence originates from a man in his fifties or sixties who received an inactivated influenza vaccine. CDR3 residues: CAIRPGEEMNTEAFF. CDR3 in DNA: TGTGCCATCAGACCAGGGGAGGAAATGAACACTGAAGCTTTCTTT.